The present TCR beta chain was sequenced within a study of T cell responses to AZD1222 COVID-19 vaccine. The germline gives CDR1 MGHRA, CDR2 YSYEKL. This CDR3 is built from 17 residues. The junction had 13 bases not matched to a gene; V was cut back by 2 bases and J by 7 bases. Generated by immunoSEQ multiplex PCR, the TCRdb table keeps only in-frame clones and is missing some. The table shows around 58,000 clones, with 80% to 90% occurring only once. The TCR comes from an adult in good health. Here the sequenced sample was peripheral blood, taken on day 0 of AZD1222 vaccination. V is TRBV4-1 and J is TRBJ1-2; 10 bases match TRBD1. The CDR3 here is CASSQQWAGTGASGYTF. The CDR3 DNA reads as TGCGCCAGCAGCCAACAGTGGGCGGGGACAGGGGCGAGTGGCTACACCTTC.